The 17 T cell receptor beta chains below come from one sample, sequenced in a study of cytotoxic CD8 clonotypes in ibrutinib-treated CLL. Profiling relied on immunoSEQ multiplex PCR, and the TCRdb table lists in-frame clones only, not all of them. The table has roughly 20,000 clones, 74% seen once. The sequencing used PBMCs, collected before ibrutinib treatment. The source of these receptors is a human donor with chronic lymphocytic leukemia.

The gene calls are TRBV5-1 and TRBJ1-2; maybe TRBD1 (6 bases). Trimming cost V 4 bases and J 2 bases, with 12 bases left between them. The CDR3 is 14 amino acids. Germline-derived CDR1 and CDR2 are SGHRS and YFSETQ. The CDR3 DNA sequence: TGCGCCAGCAGCGGCCCCGGGACAAACTATGGCTACACCTTC. As protein: CASSGPGTNYGYTF.

The chain uses TRBV2 and TRBJ2-1; unclear D gene. CDR3 size: 11 residues. V was cut by 4 bases and J by 12 bases, with 10 bases left in between. The germline CDR1 and CDR2 sequences are SNHLY and FYNNEI. The CDR3 sequence is CASSGVTLQFF. The CDR3 nucleotides read TGTGCCAGCAGTGGGGTGACGTTGCAGTTCTTC. Complete variable domain (other parts from reference TRBV2 and TRBJ2-1): EPEVTQTPSHQVTQMGQEVILRCVPISNHLYFYWYRQILGQKVEFLVSFYNNEISEKSEIFDDQFSVERPDGSNFTLKIRSTKLEDSAMYFCASSGVTLQFFGPGTRLTVL.

The chain uses TRBV28 and TRBJ2-2, with 8 bases aligning to TRBD1. CDR1 is MDHEN, CDR2 SYDVKM, per germline. CDR3 length: 15 amino acids. Trimming took 5 bases from V and 4 from J; bases not matched to a gene: 6. The CDR3 spells CASSRRTGFTGELFF. The CDR3 DNA follows: TGTGCCAGCAGTCGGAGGACAGGGTTCACCGGGGAGCTGTTTTTT.

This rearrangement joins TRBV6-5 to TRBJ2-1; 11 positions match TRBD2. From germline, CDR1 is MNHEY and CDR2 SVGAGI. This CDR3 has 15 residues. With V trimmed by 4 bases and J by 7 bases, 6 bases remained unmatched. CDR3 in DNA: TGTGCCAGCAGTTCACCGGGACTAGCGGCGAATGAGCAGTTCTTC. Translation gives CASSSPGLAANEQFF.

Sample share makes this clone medium-sized. V is TRBV2 and J is TRBJ2-1; TRBD1 agrees at 8 bases. Germline V gene data show CDR1 as SNHLY and CDR2 as FYNNEI. This CDR3 is built from 15 residues. The V segment lost 3 bases and the J segment 5 bases; nucleotides outside the gene matches: 6. This CDR3 is CASSDYRGMDNEQFF. In nucleotides, the CDR3 is TGTGCCAGCAGTGATTACAGGGGGATGGACAATGAGCAGTTCTTC.

The V gene is TRBV5-1, the J gene TRBJ2-1; D not resolved. Per the germline V gene, CDR1 is SGHRS and CDR2 is YFSETQ. The CDR3 has 11 amino acids. The V gene lost 0 bases and the J gene lost 8 bases, with 3 bases spanning the gap. CDR3 region: CASSLADEQFF. The CDR3 DNA is TGCGCCAGCAGCTTGGCCGATGAGCAGTTCTTC.

The V and J genes are TRBV27 and TRBJ2-3, with D possibly being TRBD2 (7 bases). Germline V gene lookup returns CDR1 MNHEY and CDR2 SMNVEV (reference sequence). The CDR3 length is 17 residues. Trimming pared 6 bases from V and 7 bases from J, leaving 26 bases between. As DNA, the CDR3 is TGTGCCAGCAGCCCGATAGACCTCCCGGGGGGCCTTTATACGCAGTATTTT. Its translation: CASSPIDLPGGLYTQYF.

The V call is TRBV5-1, the J call TRBJ2-5; D might be TRBD1 (5 bases). The CDR3 spans 16 residues. Germline values: CDR1 SGHRS, CDR2 YFSETQ. Trimming took off 0 bases at V and 3 bases at J, with 15 bases between the two ends. The CDR3 bases are TGCGCCAGCAGCTTGGCGGCAGGGTCCTTAAAAGAGACCCAGTACTTC. Amino acid sequence: CASSLAAGSLKETQYF.

The chain combines TRBV15 with TRBJ2-7; perhaps TRBD2 as D (6 bases). This CDR3 contains 16 residues. V was pared by 0 bases and J by 4 bases, with 16 bases between. Per the germline V gene, CDR1 is LNHNV and CDR2 is YYDKDF (reference sequence). CDR3 coding DNA: TGTGCCACCAGCAGAGATATCGCGGGGTCAGGTTACGAGCAGTACTTC. Amino acid sequence: CATSRDIAGSGYEQYF.

The chain recombines TRBV5-1 with TRBJ2-3; no reliable D call. This CDR3 region has 16 residues. V lost 0 bases, J lost 2 bases, and 13 bases lay in between. Per germline, CDR1 SGHRS and CDR2 YFSETQ. CDR3 sequence (DNA): TGCGCCAGCAGCTTGGTATTCGGCAGCAACACAGATACGCAGTATTTT. Protein: CASSLVFGSNTDTQYF. Using reference TRBV5-1 and TRBJ2-3 for the parts outside the CDR3, the full variable domain is KAGVTQTPRYLIKTRGQQVTLSCSPISGHRSVSWYQQTPGQGLQFLFEYFSETQRNKGNFPGRFSGRQFSNSRSEMNVSTLELGDSALYLCASSLVFGSNTDTQYFGPGTRLTVL.

The chain combines TRBV15 with TRBJ1-5, with D unclear. CDR3 size: 14 residues. Germline V CDR1 and CDR2: LNHNV, YYDKDF (reference sequence). Trimming cost V 0 bases and J 11 bases, with 14 bases left between them. The CDR3 sequence: CATSRDSMTGSQHF. CDR3 coding DNA: TGTGCCACCAGCAGAGATAGTATGACGGGCTCCCAGCATTTT.

CDR3 sequence reads: CASSEVPNQPQHF. CDR3 DNA sequence: TGCGCCAGCAGTGAGGTACCCAATCAGCCCCAGCATTTT. The gene calls are TRBV10-1 and TRBJ1-5; D gene ambiguous. CDR3 length: 13 amino acids. V lost 2 bases and J 3 bases, leaving 5 bases between the germline ends. Germline V gives CDR1 WNHNN, CDR2 SYGVQD (reference sequence).

This sequence joins TRBV28 and TRBJ1-5, with TRBD1 as a possible D gene (6 bases). In germline, CDR1 is MDHEN, CDR2 SYDVKM. V was cut by 3 bases and J by 0 bases, with 12 bases left in between. The CDR3 spans 16 residues. CDR3 sequence: CASSLDSPYSNQPQHF. DNA for the CDR3: TGTGCCAGCAGTTTGGACAGTCCATATAGCAATCAGCCCCAGCATTTT.

Of note for this clone: One junction end disagrees with the germline gene, perhaps due to a read error. The chain carries TRBV6-1 and TRBJ2-7, with 8 nucleotides matching TRBD1. Germline V gene sequence: CDR1 MNHNS, CDR2 SASEGT. This CDR3 region has 15 residues. The CDR3 sequence is CASSEGTGYSHEQYF. CDR3 nucleotide sequence: TGTGCCAGCAGTGAAGGGACAGGGTACTCCCACGAGCAGTACTTC.

This clone was observed a few times. V and J are TRBV28 and TRBJ2-3, with 9 bases identical to TRBD2. The CDR3 length is 15 residues. Germline CDR1 is MDHEN and CDR2 is SYDVKM. V was clipped by 6 bases and J by 2 bases; unmatched bases: 6. CDR3 nucleotides: TGTGCCAGCAGGAAGACTAGCGGAAACACAGATACGCAGTATTTT. This gives the protein CASRKTSGNTDTQYF.

The chain has TRBV10-3 and TRBJ2-3, with D maybe TRBD1 (5 bases). V was shortened by 3 bases and J by 6 bases, with 13 bases between the two germline ends. The CDR3 is 14 residues long. Germline CDR1 and CDR2: ENHRY and SYGVKD. The CDR3 region has the DNA TGTGCCATCAGTGACGTAGTCAAGGGGGATACGCAGTATTTT. It yields the protein CAISDVVKGDTQYF.

V is TRBV20-1 and J is TRBJ1-2; possibly TRBD1 for D (6 bases). This CDR3 is built from 11 residues. V was clipped by 4 bases and J by 8 bases, with 11 bases between them. Germline V gene data show CDR1 as DFQATT and CDR2 as SNEGSKA (reference sequence). The CDR3 sequence is CSATNRDGYTF. The DNA of the CDR3 is TGCAGTGCTACCAACAGGGACGGCTACACCTTC.